Below, 20 T cell receptor beta chains from the same sample are listed, as sequenced in a study of blood T cell repertoires in COVID-19. The protocol was immunoSEQ multiplex PCR, while the TCRdb copy is restricted to in-frame clones and leaves out a portion. The profile shows hundreds of thousands of clones, about 80% of them singletons. What was sequenced was peripheral blood. The receptors derive from a human donor in a cohort sampled during active COVID-19.

The chain employs TRBV6-5 and TRBJ2-3; D perhaps matches TRBD1 (6 bases). Germline CDR1 reads MNHEY; CDR2 reads SVGAGI. V lost 0 bases and J 2 bases, leaving 12 bases between the germline ends. CDR3 length equals 16 residues. The CDR3 region is CASSYSYRALTDTQYF. The CDR3 DNA sequence: TGTGCCAGCAGTTACTCGTACAGGGCGCTCACAGATACGCAGTATTTT.

This chain connects TRBV15 to TRBJ2-1, with D maybe TRBD2 (6 bases). The CDR3 is 17 residues long. Per germline, CDR1 LNHNV and CDR2 YYDKDF (reference sequence). V lost 4 bases and J 4 bases, leaving 20 bases between the germline ends. CDR3 region: CATSISWGVALYNEQFF. DNA of the CDR3: TGTGCCACCAGCATATCCTGGGGGGTAGCGTTGTACAATGAGCAGTTCTTC.

The chain joins TRBV5-1 to TRBJ2-1, with a weak D call TRBD1 (6 bases). CDR3 length equals 13 residues. Germline CDR1 and CDR2: SGHRS and YFSETQ. V was clipped by 5 bases and J by 7 bases, with 13 bases between them. The CDR3 region is CASSVAGTNEQFF. The CDR3 coding sequence is TGCGCCAGCAGTGTGGCAGGGACAAATGAGCAGTTCTTC.

This clone was seen a handful of times. The J gene is TRBJ2-7, the V gene TRBV13; 9 positions match TRBD2. The CDR3 runs to 17 residues. Looked up from germline, CDR1 is PRHDT and CDR2 is FYEKMQ (reference sequence). V was clipped by 0 bases and J by 0 bases; unmatched bases: 6. The CDR3 region is CASSLGAGLAPSYEQYF. DNA of the CDR3: TGTGCCAGCAGCTTAGGTGCCGGACTAGCGCCCTCCTACGAGCAGTACTTC. The full variable domain, completed using reference TRBV13 and TRBJ2-7, is AAGVIQSPRHLIKEKRETATLKCYPIPRHDTVYWYQQGPGQDPQFLISFYEKMQSDKGSIPDRFSAQQFSDYHSELNMSSLELGDSALYFCASSLGAGLAPSYEQYFGPGTRLTVT.

CDR3 DNA: TGTGCCAGCAGTGTGGACAGGATGAACACTGAAGCTTTCTTT. Translated: CASSVDRMNTEAFF. V is TRBV2 and J is TRBJ1-1; 7 nucleotides align to TRBD1. CDR3 length: 14 residues. V trimming: 4 bases; J trimming: 0 bases; junction bases outside the gene matches: 2. The germline V gene has CDR1 SNHLY and CDR2 FYNNEI.

The rearrangement uses TRBV24-1 and TRBJ2-5; maybe TRBD1 (5 bases). The germline V gene encodes CDR1 KGHDR and CDR2 SFDVKD. The CDR3 is 13 residues long. Trimming cost V 5 bases and J 5 bases, with 11 bases left between them. The CDR3 DNA reads as TGTGCCACCAGTGTCCCAGGGCGGGAGACCCAGTACTTC. This gives the protein CATSVPGRETQYF.

To note about this clone: The identical CDR3 is also encoded by other nucleotide sequences in the sample. The chain combines TRBV5-1 with TRBJ1-6, with 7 bases matching TRBD1. The ends lost 0 bases at V and 3 bases at J; junction bases unmatched: 0. The CDR3 loop spans 15 amino acids. Germline values: CDR1 SGHRS, CDR2 YFSETQ. Written as DNA, the CDR3 is TGCGCCAGCAGCTTGGGGACAGGCTATAATTCACCCCTCCACTTT. Amino acid sequence: CASSLGTGYNSPLHF.

The chain joins TRBV28 to TRBJ1-2; tentative D call: TRBD1 (6 bases). V was trimmed by 2 bases and J by 8 bases, leaving 15 bases between them. There are 14 residues in the CDR3. The germline gives CDR1 MDHEN, CDR2 SYDVKM. DNA of the CDR3: TGTGCCAGCAGTTTAGGAATACAGGGAAAAGGCTACACCTTC. Translation: CASSLGIQGKGYTF.

V is TRBV4-1 and J is TRBJ2-1, with TRBD2 identical over 12 bases. The CDR3 is made up of 17 amino acids. V was clipped by 1 base and J by 7 bases; unmatched bases: 8. From germline, CDR1 is MGHRA and CDR2 YSYEKL. DNA for the CDR3: TGCGCCAGCAGCCAAGCTCCGACTAGCGGGAGTGGAAATGAGCAGTTCTTC. Residues: CASSQAPTSGSGNEQFF.

J is TRBJ2-7 and V is TRBV5-5, with TRBD2 matching over 10 bases. This CDR3 is built from 18 residues. After removal of 4 bases from V and 4 bases from J, the junction contained 17 bases not matched to a gene. Germline V gene lookup returns CDR1 SGHKS and CDR2 YYEKEE (reference sequence). The CDR3 region is CASSVYDSGRAQPYEQYF. The CDR3 region has the DNA TGTGCCAGCAGCGTCTATGACAGCGGGAGGGCCCAGCCTTACGAGCAGTACTTC.

This chain joins TRBV27 and TRBJ1-1, with 8 bases aligning to TRBD1. This CDR3 spans 13 amino acids. CDR1 and CDR2 (germline): MNHEY, SMNVEV (reference sequence). Trimming cost V 6 bases and J 10 bases; bases outside gene matches: 10. CDR3 in DNA: TGTGCCAGCAGCCCCCGGACAGGGCCGAGAGCTTTCTTT. It translates to CASSPRTGPRAFF.

CDR3 protein: CASSIGSGADTIYF. The DNA for the CDR3 is TGTGCCAGTAGTATAGGATCGGGTGCGGACACCATATATTTT. The chain carries TRBV19 and TRBJ1-3; the D is unclear. The CDR3 is made up of 14 amino acids. The germline V and J ends were trimmed by 1 base and 8 bases, with 12 bases remaining between them. Germline V gene lookup returns CDR1 LNHDA and CDR2 SQIVND (reference sequence).

V is TRBV5-1 and J is TRBJ2-3; D possibly corresponds to TRBD2 (6 bases). The CDR3 is made up of 14 amino acids. Germline V gene data show CDR1 as SGHRS and CDR2 as YFSETQ. V was trimmed by 5 bases and J by 0 bases, leaving 10 bases between them. CDR3 sequence reads: CASRGRISTDTQYF. CDR3 coding DNA: TGCGCCAGCAGAGGGAGGATTAGCACAGATACGCAGTATTTT.

This chain uses TRBV7-2 with TRBJ2-5; the D is unclear. V was clipped by 5 bases and J by 5 bases, with 9 bases between them. CDR3 length: 12 residues. The germline gives CDR1 SGHTA, CDR2 FQGNSA. The CDR3 nucleotides are TGTGCCAGCAGCGTACAGTGGGAGACCCAGTACTTC. Amino acids: CASSVQWETQYF.

This clone was counted once. At one boundary the junction diverges from the germline segment, which might be a read error. CDR3 DNA sequence: TGTGCTAGCAGCCGTAGCGGGGGGACCACAGATACGCAGTATTTT. It specifies CASSRSGGTTDTQYF. The chain carries TRBV7-7 and TRBJ2-3; 10 nucleotides align to TRBD2. The length of the CDR3 is 15 residues. The germline V gene encodes CDR1 SSHAT and CDR2 FNYEAQ (reference sequence).

The chain joins TRBV6-4 to TRBJ1-5; 7 nucleotides line up with TRBD1. The V segment lost 4 bases and the J segment 7 bases; nucleotides outside the gene matches: 4. Germline values: CDR1 MRHNA, CDR2 SNTAGT. The CDR3 has 13 amino acids. The CDR3 protein is CASSGTGDQPQHF. In DNA form, the CDR3 reads TGTGCCAGCAGTGGTACAGGGGACCAGCCCCAGCATTTT.

This clone appeared a single time. J is TRBJ2-1 and V is TRBV13, with 10 bases identical to TRBD2. The CDR3 loop spans 15 amino acids. Per germline, CDR1 PRHDT and CDR2 FYEKMQ (reference sequence). After removal of 6 bases from V and 4 bases from J, the junction contained 6 bases not matched to a gene. CDR3 coding DNA: TGTGCCAGCAGTCTAGCGGGGGAGCTTTACAATGAGCAGTTCTTC. It encodes CASSLAGELYNEQFF.

This clone was seen a few times. DNA for the CDR3: TGTGCCAGCAGTTACAACCCGGGACTTTCCTACGAGCAGTACTTC. Translated, it gives CASSYNPGLSYEQYF. The J gene is TRBJ2-7, the V gene TRBV6-5, with D possibly TRBD2 on 6 matching bases. The germline CDR1 and CDR2 sequences are MNHEY and SVGAGI. V was clipped by 2 bases and J by 1 base, with 12 bases between them. CDR3 length: 15 amino acids.

The chain links TRBV4-2 to TRBJ2-5; 8 positions match TRBD2. CDR3 size: 17 residues. Looked up from germline, CDR1 is LGHNA and CDR2 is YNFKEQ. Trimming at V came to 0 bases and at J to 4 bases, leaving 10 bases not matched to a gene. CDR3 residues: CASSQELAGLGSETQYF. The CDR3, as DNA: TGTGCCAGCAGCCAAGAATTGGCGGGACTAGGGTCAGAGACCCAGTACTTC.

The chain has TRBV5-4 and TRBJ2-1, with 8 bases lining up with TRBD2. This CDR3 has 15 residues. Trimming removed 0 bases from V and 6 bases from J; junction bases left unmatched: 5. Germline V gene data show CDR1 as SGHNT and CDR2 as YYREEE (reference sequence). CDR3: CASSLDLAGLNEQFF. The DNA of the CDR3 is TGTGCCAGCAGCTTGGATCTAGCGGGCCTCAATGAGCAGTTCTTC.